Presented here are 16 T cell receptor beta chains from one specimen sequenced in a study of T cell changes during pregnancy in multiple sclerosis. Some clones are missing from TCRdb's copy, which holds only in-frame ones; the method was immunoSEQ multiplex PCR. The sample consists of about 31,000 clones, 89% of them appearing once. Here the sequenced sample was CD8+ T cells from peripheral blood mononuclear cells, taken in the second trimester of pregnancy. These receptors all come from a female donor with multiple sclerosis, enrolled in a pregnancy study.

The chain carries TRBV9 and TRBJ2-1, with 12 bases matching TRBD2. This CDR3 contains 15 residues. CDR1 SGDLS and CDR2 YYNGEE come from the germline V gene. V lost 6 bases, J lost 6 bases, and 7 bases stayed unmatched. CDR3 residues: CASTELAGGTNEQFF. As DNA, the CDR3 is TGTGCCAGCACCGAACTAGCGGGAGGCACCAATGAGCAGTTCTTC.

CDR3 sequence (DNA): TGTGCCAGCAGTTATCCGGGACAATACAATGAGCAGTTCTTC. This sequence encodes CASSYPGQYNEQFF. J is TRBJ2-1 and V is TRBV27, with D maybe TRBD1 (6 bases). Per the germline V gene, CDR1 is MNHEY and CDR2 is SMNVEV (reference sequence). CDR3 length: 14 amino acids. V dropped 4 bases and J dropped 4 bases, with 11 bases sitting between them.

V is TRBV7-9 and J is TRBJ2-1; TRBD2 matches at 13 bases. The germline CDR1 and CDR2 sequences are SEHNR and FQNEAQ (reference sequence). The CDR3 sequence is 16 residues long. Germline trimming cut 1 base from V and 7 bases from J; bases unmatched to any gene: 4. Here the CDR3 reads CASSLGPTSGGNEQFF. For the CDR3, the DNA is TGTGCCAGCAGCTTAGGCCCGACTAGCGGGGGGAATGAGCAGTTCTTC.

The rearrangement links TRBV27 to TRBJ2-1; the match to TRBD2 covers 14 bases. The V gene end was trimmed by 3 bases and the J gene end by 6 bases; junction bases not matched to a gene: 1. CDR3 length: 15 amino acids. Germline CDR1 MNHEY, CDR2 SMNVEV (reference sequence). This CDR3 reads CASSFGTSGSNEQFF. The DNA for the CDR3 is TGTGCCAGCAGTTTCGGGACTAGCGGGAGCAATGAGCAGTTCTTC.

The chain couples TRBV20-1 to TRBJ1-2; no definite D call. Per the germline V gene, CDR1 is DFQATT and CDR2 is SNEGSKA (reference sequence). The CDR3 totals 11 residues. The ends were cut back, 0 bases at V and 7 bases at J, with 6 bases in the middle. As DNA, the CDR3 is TGCAGTGCTAGAGATCTCGGTGGCTACACCTTC. Translated, it gives CSARDLGGYTF.

The chain is built from TRBV29-1 and TRBJ2-2, with D perhaps matching TRBD2 (5 bases). Germline V gene sequence: CDR1 SQVTM, CDR2 ANQGSEA. CDR3 size: 13 residues. The V end was cut by 7 bases, the J end by 7 bases, with 16 bases between. Written as DNA, the CDR3 is TGCAGCGCTAGCCCCGAATATGGCGGGGAGCTGTTTTTT. This codes for CSASPEYGGELFF.

This clone was counted a single time. The CDR3 sequence is CASSPRLAGTSYEQYF. Here the CDR3 DNA reads TGCGCCAGCAGTCCTAGACTAGCGGGAACCTCCTACGAGCAGTACTTC. This sequence joins TRBV4-1 and TRBJ2-7; TRBD2 agrees at 11 bases. CDR3 size: 16 residues. Germline loops: CDR1 MGHRA, CDR2 YSYEKL. Trimming removed 6 bases from V and 0 bases from J; junction bases left unmatched: 7.

The CDR3 DNA is TGTGCCAGCAGCCCAATTACTAATTCCCAAGAGACCCAGTACTTC. Translated, it gives CASSPITNSQETQYF. The rearrangement links TRBV4-2 to TRBJ2-5; D unclear. The germline V gene has CDR1 LGHNA and CDR2 YNFKEQ. This CDR3 is built from 15 residues. The V gene lost 4 bases and the J gene lost 1 base, with 13 bases spanning the gap.

This clone appeared once. The chain joins TRBV13 to TRBJ1-5; the D gene is possibly TRBD1 (6 bases). CDR1 PRHDT and CDR2 FYEKMQ come from the germline V gene (reference sequence). The CDR3 has 14 amino acids. Trimming took off 3 bases at V and 2 bases at J, with 8 bases between the two ends. The chain's CDR3 is CASSFQGRNQPQHF. CDR3 DNA sequence: TGTGCCAGCAGCTTTCAGGGGCGCAATCAGCCCCAGCATTTT.

The genes are TRBV6-6 and TRBJ2-3; D perhaps matches TRBD2 (6 bases). Germline CDR1 MNHNY, CDR2 SVGAGI (reference sequence). This CDR3 is built from 15 residues. Trimming took off 5 bases at V and 5 bases at J, with 17 bases between the two ends. CDR3 in amino acids: CASSHPAEGGDTQYF. The CDR3 nucleotides read TGTGCCAGCAGTCACCCTGCGGAGGGCGGAGATACGCAGTATTTT.

The chain employs TRBV13 and TRBJ2-1; a weak D match, TRBD2 (6 bases). V shed 8 bases and J shed 8 bases, with 13 bases lying between them. Per germline, CDR1 PRHDT and CDR2 FYEKMQ (reference sequence). This CDR3 contains 12 residues. DNA of the CDR3: TGTGCCAGCCGGTGGGGGGTCGATGAGCAGTTCTTC. Amino acids: CASRWGVDEQFF.

The rearrangement links TRBV2 to TRBJ2-7; D possibly corresponds to TRBD1 (5 bases). The germline gives CDR1 SNHLY, CDR2 FYNNEI. The CDR3 sequence is 15 residues long. V lost 7 bases, J lost 1 base, and 17 bases lay in between. DNA of the CDR3: TGTGCCAGCACAGGGTTTACAGCTATTTCCTACGAGCAGTACTTC. This codes for CASTGFTAISYEQYF.

The chain uses TRBV9 and TRBJ1-1; D is unresolved. The V and J ends lost 0 bases and 1 base respectively, with 10 bases between them. The CDR3 is 15 residues long. Germline V gene data show CDR1 as SGDLS and CDR2 as YYNGEE. CDR3 bases: TGTGCCAGCAGCGTAGCTCTTGCGGGGAACACTGAAGCTTTCTTT. As protein: CASSVALAGNTEAFF.

The genes are TRBV19 and TRBJ2-1; 7 bases are shared with TRBD2. The CDR3 totals 13 residues. The J segment lost 6 bases and the V segment lost 3 bases, leaving 2 bases of the junction unmatched. CDR1 LNHDA and CDR2 SQIVND come from the germline V gene (reference sequence). The CDR3 is CASSIGGINEQFF. In nucleotides, the CDR3 is TGTGCCAGTAGTATCGGGGGGATCAATGAGCAGTTCTTC. The entire variable domain, with the rest obtained from reference TRBV19 and TRBJ2-1, is as follows: DGGITQSPKYLFRKEGQNVTLSCEQNLNHDAMYWYRQDPGQGLRLIYYSQIVNDFQKGDIAEGYSVSREKKESFPLTVTSAQKNPTAFYLCASSIGGINEQFFGPGTRLTVL.

In this sample, this clone turned up many times. The chain links TRBV6-4 to TRBJ2-2, with 11 positions matching TRBD2. V was pared by 6 bases and J by 1 base, with 7 bases of the junction left unmatched. Germline assignment: CDR1 MRHNA and CDR2 SNTAGT. This CDR3 is 17 amino acids long. CDR3 sequence reads: CASRGTSGTENTGELFF. The CDR3, as DNA: TGTGCCAGCAGAGGGACTAGCGGAACCGAGAACACCGGGGAGCTGTTTTTT.

This clone was seen a single time. The same CDR3 is also encoded by other DNA sequences in this sample. The genes are TRBV27 and TRBJ1-5; D gene unclear. Per the germline V gene, CDR1 is MNHEY and CDR2 is SMNVEV (reference sequence). V lost 2 bases to trimming and J lost 4 bases, with 6 bases between them. The CDR3 extends over 13 amino acids. The CDR3 nucleotides are TGTGCCAGCAGTTTAGGCTCAAATCAGCCCCAGCATTTT. Its protein is CASSLGSNQPQHF.